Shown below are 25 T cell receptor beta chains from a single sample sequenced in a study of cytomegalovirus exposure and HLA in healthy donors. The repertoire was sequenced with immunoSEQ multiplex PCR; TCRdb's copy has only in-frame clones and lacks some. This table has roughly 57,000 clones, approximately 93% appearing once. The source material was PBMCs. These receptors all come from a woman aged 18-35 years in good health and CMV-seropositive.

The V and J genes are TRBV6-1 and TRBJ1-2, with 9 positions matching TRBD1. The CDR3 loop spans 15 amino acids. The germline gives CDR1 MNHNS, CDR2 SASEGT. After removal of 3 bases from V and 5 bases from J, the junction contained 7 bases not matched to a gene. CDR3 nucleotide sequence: TGTGCCAGCAGTGAGACCGAGGGACAGGGATATGGCTACACCTTC. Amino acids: CASSETEGQGYGYTF.

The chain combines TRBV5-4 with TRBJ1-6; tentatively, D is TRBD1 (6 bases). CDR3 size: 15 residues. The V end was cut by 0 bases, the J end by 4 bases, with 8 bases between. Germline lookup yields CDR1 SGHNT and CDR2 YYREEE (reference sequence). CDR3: CASSLGGQYNSPLHF. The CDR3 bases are TGTGCCAGCAGCTTGGGCGGACAGTATAATTCACCCCTCCACTTT. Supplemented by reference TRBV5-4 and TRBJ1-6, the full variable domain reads ETGVTQSPTHLIKTRGQQVTLRCSSQSGHNTVSWYQQALGQGPQFIFQYYREEENGRGNFPPRFSGLQFPNYSSELNVNALELDDSALYLCASSLGGQYNSPLHFGNGTRLTVT.

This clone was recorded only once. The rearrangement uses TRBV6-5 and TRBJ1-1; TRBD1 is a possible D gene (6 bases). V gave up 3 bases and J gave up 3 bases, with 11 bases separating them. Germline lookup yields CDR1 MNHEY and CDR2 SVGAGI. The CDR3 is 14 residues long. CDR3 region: CASSYQAGDTEAFF. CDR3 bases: TGTGCCAGCAGTTATCAAGCAGGGGACACTGAAGCTTTCTTT.

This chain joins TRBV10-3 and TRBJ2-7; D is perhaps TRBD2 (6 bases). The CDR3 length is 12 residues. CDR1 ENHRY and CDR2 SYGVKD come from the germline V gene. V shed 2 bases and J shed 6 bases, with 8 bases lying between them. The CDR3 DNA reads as TGTGCCATCAGTGAGGCGGGGCGCGAGCAGTACTTC. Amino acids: CAISEAGREQYF.

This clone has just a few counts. DNA for the CDR3: TGCGCCAGCAGCCAAGGGCTAGCTTCCTACGAGCAGTACTTC. It encodes CASSQGLASYEQYF. The gene calls are TRBV4-1 and TRBJ2-7; tentative D call: TRBD2 (5 bases). Germline values: CDR1 MGHRA, CDR2 YSYEKL. This CDR3 is 14 amino acids long. V gave up 1 base and J gave up 1 base, with 8 bases separating them.

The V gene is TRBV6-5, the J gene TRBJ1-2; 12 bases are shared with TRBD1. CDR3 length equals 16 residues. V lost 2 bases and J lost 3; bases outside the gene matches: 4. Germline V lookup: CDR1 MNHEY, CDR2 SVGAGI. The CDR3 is CASSYGTGGLDYGYTF. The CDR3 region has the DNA TGTGCCAGCAGTTACGGGACAGGGGGCTTAGACTATGGCTACACCTTC.

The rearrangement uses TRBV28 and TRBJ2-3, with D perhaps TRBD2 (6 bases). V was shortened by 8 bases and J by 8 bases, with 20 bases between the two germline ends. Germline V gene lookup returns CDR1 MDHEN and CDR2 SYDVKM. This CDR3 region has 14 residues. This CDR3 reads CASFPPGRGGTQYF. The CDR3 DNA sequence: TGTGCCAGCTTCCCCCCGGGGCGGGGAGGTACGCAGTATTTT.

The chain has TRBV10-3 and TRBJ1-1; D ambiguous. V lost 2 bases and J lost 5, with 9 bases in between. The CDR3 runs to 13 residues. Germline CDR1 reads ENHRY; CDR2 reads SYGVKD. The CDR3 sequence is CAISEGSGTEAFF. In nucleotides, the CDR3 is TGTGCCATCAGTGAGGGTTCGGGTACTGAAGCTTTCTTT.

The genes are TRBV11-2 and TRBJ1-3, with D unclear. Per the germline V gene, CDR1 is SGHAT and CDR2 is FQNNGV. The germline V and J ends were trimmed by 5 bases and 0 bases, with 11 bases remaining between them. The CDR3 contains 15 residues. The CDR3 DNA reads TGTGCCAGCAGCCGCCCCGTGGCCTCTGGAAACACCATATATTTT. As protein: CASSRPVASGNTIYF.

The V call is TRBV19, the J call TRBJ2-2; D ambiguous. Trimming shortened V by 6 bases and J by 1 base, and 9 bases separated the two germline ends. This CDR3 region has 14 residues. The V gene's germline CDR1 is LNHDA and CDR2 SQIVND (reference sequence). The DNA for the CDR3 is TGTGCCAGTAGCCTAGATGTGAACACCGGGGAGCTGTTTTTT. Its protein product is CASSLDVNTGELFF.

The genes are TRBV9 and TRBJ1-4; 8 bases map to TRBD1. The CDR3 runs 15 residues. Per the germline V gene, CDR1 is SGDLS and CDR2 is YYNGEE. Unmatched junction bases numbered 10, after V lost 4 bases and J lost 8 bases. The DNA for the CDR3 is TGTGCCAGCAGCTCAAAGGACAGGGTCGGGGAAAAACTGTTTTTT. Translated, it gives CASSSKDRVGEKLFF.

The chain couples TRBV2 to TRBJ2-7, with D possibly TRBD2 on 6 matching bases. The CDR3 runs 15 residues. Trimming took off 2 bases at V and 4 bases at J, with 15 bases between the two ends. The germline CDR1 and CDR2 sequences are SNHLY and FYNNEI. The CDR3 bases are TGTGCCAGCAGTGAACTGTCGTGGGGGGTGTACGAGCAGTACTTC. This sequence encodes CASSELSWGVYEQYF.

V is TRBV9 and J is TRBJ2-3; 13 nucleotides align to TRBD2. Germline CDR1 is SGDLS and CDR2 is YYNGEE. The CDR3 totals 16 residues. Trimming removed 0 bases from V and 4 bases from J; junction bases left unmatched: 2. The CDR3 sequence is CASSVGTSGGADTQYF. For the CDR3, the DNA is TGTGCCAGCAGCGTAGGTACTAGCGGGGGGGCAGATACGCAGTATTTT.

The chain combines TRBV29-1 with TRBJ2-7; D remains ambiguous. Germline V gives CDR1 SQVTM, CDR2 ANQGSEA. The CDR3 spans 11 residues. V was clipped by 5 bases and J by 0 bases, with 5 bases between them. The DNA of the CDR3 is TGCAGCGTTCTGAGCTCCTACGAGCAGTACTTC. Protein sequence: CSVLSSYEQYF.

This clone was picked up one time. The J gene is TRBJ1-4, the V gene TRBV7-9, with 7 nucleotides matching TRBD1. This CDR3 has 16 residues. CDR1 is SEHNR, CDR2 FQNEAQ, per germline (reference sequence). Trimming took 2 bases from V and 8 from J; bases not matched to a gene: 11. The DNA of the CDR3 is TGTGCCAGCAGCTTATCAAGAGAGGGGGCAAAGGAAAAACTGTTTTTT. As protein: CASSLSREGAKEKLFF.

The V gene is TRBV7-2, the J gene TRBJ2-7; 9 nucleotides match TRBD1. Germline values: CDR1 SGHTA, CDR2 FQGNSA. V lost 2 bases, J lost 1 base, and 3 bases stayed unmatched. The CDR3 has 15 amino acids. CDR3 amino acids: CASSLWGQGSYEQYF. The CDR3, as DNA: TGTGCCAGCAGCTTATGGGGACAGGGATCCTACGAGCAGTACTTC.

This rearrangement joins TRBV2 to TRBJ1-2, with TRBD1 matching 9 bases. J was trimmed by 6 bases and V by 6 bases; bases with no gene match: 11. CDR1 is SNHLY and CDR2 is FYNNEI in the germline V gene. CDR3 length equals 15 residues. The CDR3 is CASSEFGTGPDGYTF. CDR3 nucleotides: TGTGCCAGCAGCGAATTCGGGACAGGGCCCGATGGCTACACCTTC.

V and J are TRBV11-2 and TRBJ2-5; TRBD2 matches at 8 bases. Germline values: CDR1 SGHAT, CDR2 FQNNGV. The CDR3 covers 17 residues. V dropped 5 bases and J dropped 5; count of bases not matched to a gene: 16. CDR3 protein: CASSLLSGGSKRETQYF. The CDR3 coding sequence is TGTGCCAGCAGCCTACTAAGCGGGGGTTCAAAACGGGAGACCCAGTACTTC.

CDR3 amino acids: CASSLAGGASYEQYF. The DNA of the CDR3 is TGTGCCAGCAGCTTAGCGGGGGGGGCCTCCTACGAGCAGTACTTC. The chain joins TRBV7-2 to TRBJ2-7; D is perhaps TRBD2 (7 bases). The V gene's germline CDR1 is SGHTA and CDR2 FQGNSA. V was trimmed by 0 bases and J by 0 bases, leaving 9 bases between them. The CDR3 is made up of 15 amino acids. The variable domain in full, with the rest retrieved from reference TRBV7-2 and TRBJ2-7, is GAGVSQSPSNKVTEKGKDVELRCDPISGHTALYWYRQSLGQGLEFLIYFQGNSAPDKSGLPSDRFSAERTGGSVSTLTIQRTQQEDSAVYLCASSLAGGASYEQYFGPGTRLTVT.

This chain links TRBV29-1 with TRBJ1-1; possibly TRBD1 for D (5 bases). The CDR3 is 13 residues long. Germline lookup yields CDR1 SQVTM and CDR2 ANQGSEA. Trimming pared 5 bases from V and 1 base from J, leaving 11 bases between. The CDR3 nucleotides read TGCAGCGTTCGGGGGATCCGGAACACTGAAGCTTTCTTT. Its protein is CSVRGIRNTEAFF.

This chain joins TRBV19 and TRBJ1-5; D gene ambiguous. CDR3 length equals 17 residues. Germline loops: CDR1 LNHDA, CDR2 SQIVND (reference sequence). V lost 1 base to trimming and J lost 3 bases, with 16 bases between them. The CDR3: CASSIVGGSGNNQPQHF. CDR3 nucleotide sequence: TGTGCCAGTAGTATAGTTGGAGGCTCAGGAAACAATCAGCCCCAGCATTTT.

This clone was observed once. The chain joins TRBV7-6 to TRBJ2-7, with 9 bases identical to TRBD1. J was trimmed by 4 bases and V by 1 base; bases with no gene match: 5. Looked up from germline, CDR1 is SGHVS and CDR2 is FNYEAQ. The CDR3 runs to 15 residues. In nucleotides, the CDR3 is TGTGCCAGCAGCTTAGAGGGACAGGGTGTGTACGAGCAGTACTTC. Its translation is CASSLEGQGVYEQYF.

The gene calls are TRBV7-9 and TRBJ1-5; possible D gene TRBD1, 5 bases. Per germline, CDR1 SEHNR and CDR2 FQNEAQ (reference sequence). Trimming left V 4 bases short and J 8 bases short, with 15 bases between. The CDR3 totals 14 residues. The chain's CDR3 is CASSSDSSRKPQHF. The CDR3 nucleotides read TGTGCCAGCAGCTCTGACAGCTCCCGCAAGCCCCAGCATTTT.

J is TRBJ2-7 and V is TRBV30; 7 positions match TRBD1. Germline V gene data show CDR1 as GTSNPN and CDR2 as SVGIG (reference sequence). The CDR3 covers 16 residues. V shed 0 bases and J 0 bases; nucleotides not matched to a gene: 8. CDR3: CAWSVQGPISSYEQYF. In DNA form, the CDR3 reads TGTGCCTGGAGTGTACAGGGGCCTATTAGCTCCTACGAGCAGTACTTC.

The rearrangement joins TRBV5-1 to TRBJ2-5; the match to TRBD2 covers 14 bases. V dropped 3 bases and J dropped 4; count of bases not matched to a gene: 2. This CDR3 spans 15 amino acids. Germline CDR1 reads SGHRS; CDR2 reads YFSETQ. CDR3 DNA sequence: TGCGCCAGCAGCTCCGGGACTAGCGGGGGAGAGACCCAGTACTTC. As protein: CASSSGTSGGETQYF.